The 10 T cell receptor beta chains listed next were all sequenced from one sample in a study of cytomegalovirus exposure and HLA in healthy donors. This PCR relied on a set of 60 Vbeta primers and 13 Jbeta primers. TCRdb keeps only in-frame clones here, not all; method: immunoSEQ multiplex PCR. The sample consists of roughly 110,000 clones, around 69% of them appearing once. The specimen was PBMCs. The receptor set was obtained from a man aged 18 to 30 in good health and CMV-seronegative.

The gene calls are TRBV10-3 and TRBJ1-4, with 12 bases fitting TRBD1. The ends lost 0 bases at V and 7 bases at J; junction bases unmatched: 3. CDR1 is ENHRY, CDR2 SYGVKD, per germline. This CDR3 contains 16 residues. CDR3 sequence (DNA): TGTGCCATCAGTGAGTCTGGGACAGGGGGCGGTGAAAAACTGTTTTTT. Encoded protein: CAISESGTGGGEKLFF.

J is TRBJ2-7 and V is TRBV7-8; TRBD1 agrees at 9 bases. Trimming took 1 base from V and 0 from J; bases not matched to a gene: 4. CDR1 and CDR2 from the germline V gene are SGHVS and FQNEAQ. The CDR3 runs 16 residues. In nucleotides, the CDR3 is TGTGCCAGCAGCTTAGTTGGGACAGGGTCCTCCTACGAGCAGTACTTC. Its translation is CASSLVGTGSSYEQYF.

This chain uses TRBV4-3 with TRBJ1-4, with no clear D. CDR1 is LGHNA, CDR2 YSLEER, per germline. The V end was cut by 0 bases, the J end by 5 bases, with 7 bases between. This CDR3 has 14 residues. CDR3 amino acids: CASSQDWSNEKLFF. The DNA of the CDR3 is TGCGCCAGCAGCCAAGATTGGAGCAATGAAAAACTGTTTTTT.

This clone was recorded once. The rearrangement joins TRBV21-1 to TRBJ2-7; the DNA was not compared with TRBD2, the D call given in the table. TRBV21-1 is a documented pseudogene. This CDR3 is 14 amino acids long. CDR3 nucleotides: TGTGCCAGCAGTCCACCGGGACTGATCTACGAGCAGTACTTC. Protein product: CASSPPGLIYEQYF.

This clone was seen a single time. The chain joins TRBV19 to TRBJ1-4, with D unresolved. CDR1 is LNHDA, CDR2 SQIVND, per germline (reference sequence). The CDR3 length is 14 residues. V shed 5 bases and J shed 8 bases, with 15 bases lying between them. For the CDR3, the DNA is TGTGCCAGTAGTGTCGGACTACATCGAGAAAAACTGTTTTTT. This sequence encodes CASSVGLHREKLFF.

Written as DNA, the CDR3 is TGTGCCATCAGCGGCCGGGACAGGGATTCAGATACGCAGTATTTT. Translation gives CAISGRDRDSDTQYF. The chain combines TRBV10-3 with TRBJ2-3; 9 positions match TRBD1. The CDR3 has 15 amino acids. After removal of 6 bases from V and 4 bases from J, the junction contained 8 bases not matched to a gene. Germline lookup yields CDR1 ENHRY and CDR2 SYGVKD.

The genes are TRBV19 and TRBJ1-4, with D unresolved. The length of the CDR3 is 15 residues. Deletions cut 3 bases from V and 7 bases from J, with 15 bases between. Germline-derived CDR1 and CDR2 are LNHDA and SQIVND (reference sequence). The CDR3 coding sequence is TGTGCCAGTAGTATCCCGACGCTAAGGAGTGAAAAACTGTTTTTT. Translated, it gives CASSIPTLRSEKLFF.

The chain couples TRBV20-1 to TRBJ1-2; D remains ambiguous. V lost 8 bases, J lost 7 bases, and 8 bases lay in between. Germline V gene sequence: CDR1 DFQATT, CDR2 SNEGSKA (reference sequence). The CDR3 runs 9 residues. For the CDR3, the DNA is TGCAGTCTCCAGGTTGGCTACACCTTC. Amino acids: CSLQVGYTF.

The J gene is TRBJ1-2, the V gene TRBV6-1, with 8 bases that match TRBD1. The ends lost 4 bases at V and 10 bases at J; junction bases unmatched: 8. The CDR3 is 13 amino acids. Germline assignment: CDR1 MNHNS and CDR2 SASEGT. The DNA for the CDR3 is TGTGCCAGCAGTGGGACAGGGAGATTGGACTACACCTTC. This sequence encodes CASSGTGRLDYTF.

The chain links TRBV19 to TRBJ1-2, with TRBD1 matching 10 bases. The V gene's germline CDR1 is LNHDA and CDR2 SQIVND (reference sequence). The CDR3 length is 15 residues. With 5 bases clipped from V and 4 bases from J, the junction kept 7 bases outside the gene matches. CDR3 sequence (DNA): TGTGCCAGTAGTCCCCTGGACAGGGGGTTCTATGGCTACACCTTC. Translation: CASSPLDRGFYGYTF.